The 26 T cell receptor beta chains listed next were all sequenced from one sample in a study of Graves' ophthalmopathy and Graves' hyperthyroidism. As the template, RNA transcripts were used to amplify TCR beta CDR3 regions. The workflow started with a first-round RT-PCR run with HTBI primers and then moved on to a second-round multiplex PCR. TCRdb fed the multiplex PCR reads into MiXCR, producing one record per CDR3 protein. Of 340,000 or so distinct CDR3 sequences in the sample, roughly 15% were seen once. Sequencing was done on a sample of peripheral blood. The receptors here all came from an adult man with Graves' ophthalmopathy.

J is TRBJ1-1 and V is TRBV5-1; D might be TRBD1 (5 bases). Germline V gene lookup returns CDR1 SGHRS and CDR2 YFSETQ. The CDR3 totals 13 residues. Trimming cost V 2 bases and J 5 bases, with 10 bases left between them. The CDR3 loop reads CASSLEGLTEAFF. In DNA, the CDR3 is TGCGCCAGCAGCTTAGAGGGGCTGACTGAAGCTTTCTTT. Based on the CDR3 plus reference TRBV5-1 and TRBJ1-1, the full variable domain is KAGVTQTPRYLIKTRGQQVTLSCSPISGHRSVSWYQQTPGQGLQFLFEYFSETQRNKGNFPGRFSGRQFSNSRSEMNVSTLELGDSALYLCASSLEGLTEAFFGQGTRLTVV.

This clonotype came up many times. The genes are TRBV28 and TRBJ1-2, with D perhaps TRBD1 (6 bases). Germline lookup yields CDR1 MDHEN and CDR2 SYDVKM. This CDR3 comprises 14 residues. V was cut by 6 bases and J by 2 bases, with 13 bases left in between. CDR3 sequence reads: CASSRRTANYGYTF. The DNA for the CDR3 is TGTGCCAGCAGCCGACGGACAGCAAACTATGGCTACACCTTC.

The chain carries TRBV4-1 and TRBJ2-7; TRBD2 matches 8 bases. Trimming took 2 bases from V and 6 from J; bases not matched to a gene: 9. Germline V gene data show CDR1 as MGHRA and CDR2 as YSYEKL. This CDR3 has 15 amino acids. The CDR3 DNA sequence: TGCGCCAGCAGCCAATCTACTAGCGGCCGGGGCGAGCAGTACTTC. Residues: CASSQSTSGRGEQYF.

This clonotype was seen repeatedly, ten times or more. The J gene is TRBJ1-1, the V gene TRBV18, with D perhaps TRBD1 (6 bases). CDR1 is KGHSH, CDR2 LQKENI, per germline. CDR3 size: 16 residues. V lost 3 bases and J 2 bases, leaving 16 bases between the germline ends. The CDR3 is CASSPIQGSHNTEAFF. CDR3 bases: TGTGCCAGCTCACCTATACAGGGATCACATAACACTGAAGCTTTCTTT.

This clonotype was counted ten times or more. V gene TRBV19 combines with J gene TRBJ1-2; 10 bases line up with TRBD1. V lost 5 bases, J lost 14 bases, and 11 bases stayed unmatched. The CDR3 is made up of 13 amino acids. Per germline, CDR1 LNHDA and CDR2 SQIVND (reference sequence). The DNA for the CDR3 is TGTGCCAGTAGTCCCGGGACAGGGGCCGGTCAAACCTTC. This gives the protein CASSPGTGAGQTF. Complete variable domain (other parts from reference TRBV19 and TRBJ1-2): DGGITQSPKYLFRKEGQNVTLSCEQNLNHDAMYWYRQDPGQGLRLIYYSQIVNDFQKGDIAEGYSVSREKKESFPLTVTSAQKNPTAFYLCASSPGTGAGQTFGSGTRLTVV.

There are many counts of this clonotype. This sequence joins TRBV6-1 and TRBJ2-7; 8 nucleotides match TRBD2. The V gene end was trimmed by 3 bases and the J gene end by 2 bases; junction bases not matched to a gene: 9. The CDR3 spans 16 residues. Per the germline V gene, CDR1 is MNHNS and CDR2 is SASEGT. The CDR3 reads CASSDKAGAKPYEQYF. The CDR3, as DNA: TGTGCCAGCAGTGATAAAGCGGGGGCGAAACCCTACGAGCAGTACTTC.

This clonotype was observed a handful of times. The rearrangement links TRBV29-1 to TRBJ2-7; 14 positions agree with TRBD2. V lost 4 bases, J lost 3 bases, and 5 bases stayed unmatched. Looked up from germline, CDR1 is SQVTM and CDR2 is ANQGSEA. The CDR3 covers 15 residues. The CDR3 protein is CSVVGTSGSVYEQYF. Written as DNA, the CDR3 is TGCAGCGTTGTGGGGACTAGCGGGAGTGTCTACGAGCAGTACTTC.

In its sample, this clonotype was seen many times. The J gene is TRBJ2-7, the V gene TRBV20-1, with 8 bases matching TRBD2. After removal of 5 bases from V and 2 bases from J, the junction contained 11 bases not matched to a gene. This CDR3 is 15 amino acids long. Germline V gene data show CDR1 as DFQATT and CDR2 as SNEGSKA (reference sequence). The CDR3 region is CSAPRGGTSAYEQYF. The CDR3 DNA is TGCAGTGCTCCCCGAGGGGGGACTAGTGCCTACGAGCAGTACTTC.

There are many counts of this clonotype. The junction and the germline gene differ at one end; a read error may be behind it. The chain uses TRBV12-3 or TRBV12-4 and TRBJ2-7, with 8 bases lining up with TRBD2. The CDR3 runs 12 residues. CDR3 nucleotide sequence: TGTGCCAGCAGTTTCTCCCGGGAGGGATTTCACTTC. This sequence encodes CASSFSREGFHF.

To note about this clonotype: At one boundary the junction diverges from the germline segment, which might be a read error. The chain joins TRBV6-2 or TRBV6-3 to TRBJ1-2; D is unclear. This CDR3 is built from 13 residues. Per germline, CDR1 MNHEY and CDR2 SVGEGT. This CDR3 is CASSAQGDYGHAF. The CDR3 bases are TGTGCCAGCAGTGCCCAAGGCGACTATGGCCACGCCTTC.

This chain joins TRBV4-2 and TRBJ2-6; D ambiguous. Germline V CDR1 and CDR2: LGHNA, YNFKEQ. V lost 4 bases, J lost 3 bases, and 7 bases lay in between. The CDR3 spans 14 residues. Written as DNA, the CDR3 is TGTGCCAGCAGCCGAGAAGGTGGGGCCAACGTCCTGACTTTC. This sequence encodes CASSREGGANVLTF.

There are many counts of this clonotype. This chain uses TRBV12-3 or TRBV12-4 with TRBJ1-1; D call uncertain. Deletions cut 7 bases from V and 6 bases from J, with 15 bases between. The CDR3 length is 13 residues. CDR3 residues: CASKAGESPEAFF. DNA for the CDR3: TGTGCCAGCAAAGCCGGGGAAAGCCCTGAAGCTTTCTTT.

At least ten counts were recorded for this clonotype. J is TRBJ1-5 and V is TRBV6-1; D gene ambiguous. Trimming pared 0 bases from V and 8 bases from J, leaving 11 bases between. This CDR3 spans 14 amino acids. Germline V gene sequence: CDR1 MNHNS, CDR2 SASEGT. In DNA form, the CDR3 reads TGTGCCAGCAGTGAAGCGGTTCGCCAGGAGCCCCAGCATTTT. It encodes CASSEAVRQEPQHF.

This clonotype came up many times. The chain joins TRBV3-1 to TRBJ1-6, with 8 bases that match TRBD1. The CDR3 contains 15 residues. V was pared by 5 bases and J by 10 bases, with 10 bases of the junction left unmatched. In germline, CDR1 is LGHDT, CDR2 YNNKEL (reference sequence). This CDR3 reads CASSLRGQGPSPLHF. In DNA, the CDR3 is TGTGCCAGCAGCTTAAGAGGACAGGGACCCTCACCCCTCCACTTT.

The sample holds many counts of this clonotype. The CDR3 sequence: CSARQGLVYGYTF. CDR3 coding DNA: TGCAGTGCTCGACAGGGTCTTGTCTATGGCTACACCTTC. The chain links TRBV20-1 to TRBJ1-2; TRBD1 matches at 7 bases. V was pared by 5 bases and J by 4 bases, with 7 bases of the junction left unmatched. Germline V gene sequence: CDR1 DFQATT, CDR2 SNEGSKA (reference sequence). The CDR3 is 13 amino acids.

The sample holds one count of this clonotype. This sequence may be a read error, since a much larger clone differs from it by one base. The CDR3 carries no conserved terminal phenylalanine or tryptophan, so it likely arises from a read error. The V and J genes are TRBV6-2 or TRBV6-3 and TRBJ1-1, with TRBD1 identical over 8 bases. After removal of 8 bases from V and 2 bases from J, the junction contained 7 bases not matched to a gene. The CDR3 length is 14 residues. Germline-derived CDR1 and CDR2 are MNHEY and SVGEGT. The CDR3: CASDRGSSNTEAFS. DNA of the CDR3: TGTGCCAGCGACAGGGGATCGTCAAACACTGAAGCTTTCTCT.

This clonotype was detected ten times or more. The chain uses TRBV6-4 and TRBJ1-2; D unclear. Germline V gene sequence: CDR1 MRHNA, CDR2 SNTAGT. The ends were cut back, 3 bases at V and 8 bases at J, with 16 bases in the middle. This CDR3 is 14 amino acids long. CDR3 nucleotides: TGTGCCAGCAGTGAATCGGGAGGCGCGGGAGGCTACACCTTC. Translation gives CASSESGGAGGYTF.

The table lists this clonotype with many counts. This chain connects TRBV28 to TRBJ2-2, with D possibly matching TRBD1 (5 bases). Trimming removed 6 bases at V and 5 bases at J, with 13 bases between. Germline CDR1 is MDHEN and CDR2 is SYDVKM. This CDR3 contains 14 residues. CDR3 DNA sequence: TGTGCCAGCAGAAGTCCAGGGCGAACCGGGGAGCTGTTTTTT. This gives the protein CASRSPGRTGELFF.

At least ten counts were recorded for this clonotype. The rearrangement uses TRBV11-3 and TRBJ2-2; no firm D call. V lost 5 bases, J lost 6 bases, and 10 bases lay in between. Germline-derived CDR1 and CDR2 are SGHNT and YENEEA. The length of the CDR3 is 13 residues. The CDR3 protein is CASSRGRAGELFF. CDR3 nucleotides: TGTGCCAGCAGCCGTGGTAGGGCCGGGGAGCTGTTTTTT.

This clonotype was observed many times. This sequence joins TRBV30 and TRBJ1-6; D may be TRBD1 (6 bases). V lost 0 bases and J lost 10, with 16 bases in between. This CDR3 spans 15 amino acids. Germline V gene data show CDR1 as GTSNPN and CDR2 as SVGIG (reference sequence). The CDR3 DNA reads TGTGCCTGGAGTGTAGGGGGGGCGAGTAACTCACCCCTCCACTTT. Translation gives CAWSVGGASNSPLHF.

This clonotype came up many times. Here the CDR3 reads CASSQAGDITNYGYTF. The CDR3, as DNA: TGTGCCAGCAGCCAAGCTGGGGACATTACTAACTATGGCTACACCTTC. The V call is TRBV4-2, the J call TRBJ1-2, with a tentative D call TRBD1 (6 bases). Germline loops: CDR1 LGHNA, CDR2 YNFKEQ. Between the trimmed V and J ends, which lost 1 base and 0 bases, there was a span of 12 bases. CDR3 length: 16 residues.

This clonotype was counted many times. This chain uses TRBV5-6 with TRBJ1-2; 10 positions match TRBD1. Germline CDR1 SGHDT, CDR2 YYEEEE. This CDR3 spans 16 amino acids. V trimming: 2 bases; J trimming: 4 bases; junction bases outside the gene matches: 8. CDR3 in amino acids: CASSLSGTGDGYGYTF. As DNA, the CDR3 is TGTGCCAGCAGCTTATCCGGGACAGGGGACGGCTATGGCTACACCTTC.

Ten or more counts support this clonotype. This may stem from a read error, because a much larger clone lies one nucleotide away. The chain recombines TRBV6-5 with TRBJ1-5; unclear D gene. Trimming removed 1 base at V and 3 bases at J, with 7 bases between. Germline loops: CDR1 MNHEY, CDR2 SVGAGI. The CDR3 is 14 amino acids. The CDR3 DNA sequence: TGTGCCAGCAGTTACTTGGGGTTCAATCAGCCCCAGCATTTT. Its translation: CASSYLGFNQPQHF.

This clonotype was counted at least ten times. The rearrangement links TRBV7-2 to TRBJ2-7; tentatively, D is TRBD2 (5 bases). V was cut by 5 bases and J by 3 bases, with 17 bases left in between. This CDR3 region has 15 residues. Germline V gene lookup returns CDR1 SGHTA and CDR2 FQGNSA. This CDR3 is CASSRERGRDYEQYF. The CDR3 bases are TGTGCCAGCAGCCGAGAGCGAGGGCGCGACTACGAGCAGTACTTC.

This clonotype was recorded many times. The CDR3: CASSPGTANSPLHF. As DNA, the CDR3 is TGTGCCAGCAGCCCCGGGACAGCTAATTCACCCCTCCACTTT. This chain joins TRBV7-9 and TRBJ1-6; 7 bases map to TRBD1. The length of the CDR3 is 14 residues. The germline V gene encodes CDR1 SEHNR and CDR2 FQNEAQ (reference sequence). J lost 6 bases, V lost 5 bases, and 4 bases had no gene match. Drawing the rest from reference TRBV7-9 and TRBJ1-6, the complete variable domain is DTGVSQNPRHKITKRGQNVTFRCDPISEHNRLYWYRQTLGQGPEFLTYFQNEAQLEKSRLLSDRFSAERPKGSFSTLEIQRTEQGDSAMYLCASSPGTANSPLHFGNGTRLTVT.

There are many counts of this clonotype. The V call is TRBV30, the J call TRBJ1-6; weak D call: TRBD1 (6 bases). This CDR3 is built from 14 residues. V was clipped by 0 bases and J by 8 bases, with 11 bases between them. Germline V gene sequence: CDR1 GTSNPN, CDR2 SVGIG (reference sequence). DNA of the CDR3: TGTGCCTGGAGTGTGGGGGGCTCGGATTCACCCCTCCACTTT. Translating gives CAWSVGGSDSPLHF.